This T cell receptor (beta chain) was sequenced in a study of human T cells and chemical hapten exposure. As for the study in general: The patients, most of them female, presented with alopecia areata, totalis or universalis.

General study points: Once DPC sensitization occurred, TCRs above 1 in 1000 frequency showed no change.

To note about this clonotype: No antigen is known for it.

The time point here: pre-sensitization, week 0. Treatment: therapeutic diphenylcyclopropenone sensitization with weekly scalp DPC. Sample donors consisted of patients with alopecia, aged 18 to 70 years, who were suitable for DPC. Unfractionated whole blood was the source from which total RNA was extracted. TCRdb fed the RACE reads into MiXCR, producing one record per CDR3 protein. The sample yields roughly 100,000 distinct CDR3 sequences, approximately 11% seen once. This clonotype was sampled from a woman in her fifties or sixties with alopecia areata. Some clones in this sample may be carry-over from other donors' samples. This material consisted of whole blood, taken in connection with sensitization to the hapten diphenylcyclopropenone (DPC).

The CDR3 protein is CASSYSMYEQYF. In nucleotides, the CDR3 is TGTGCCAGCAGTTACTCGATGTACGAGCAGTACTTC. The chain joins TRBV6-6 to TRBJ2-7; D is undetermined. V lost 0 bases and J lost 4, with 4 bases in between. In germline, CDR1 is MNHNY, CDR2 SVGAGI (reference sequence). The CDR3 is 12 amino acids.